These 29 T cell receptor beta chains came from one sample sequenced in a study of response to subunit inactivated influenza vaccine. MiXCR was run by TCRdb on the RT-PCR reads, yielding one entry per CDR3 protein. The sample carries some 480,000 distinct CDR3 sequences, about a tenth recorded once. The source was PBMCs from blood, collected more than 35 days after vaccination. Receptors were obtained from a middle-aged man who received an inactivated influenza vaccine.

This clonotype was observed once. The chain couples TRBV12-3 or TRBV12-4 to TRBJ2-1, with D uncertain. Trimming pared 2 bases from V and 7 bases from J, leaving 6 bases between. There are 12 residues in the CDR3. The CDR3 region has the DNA TGTGCCAGCAGTTTAATGGAAAATGAGCAGTTCTTC. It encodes CASSLMENEQFF.

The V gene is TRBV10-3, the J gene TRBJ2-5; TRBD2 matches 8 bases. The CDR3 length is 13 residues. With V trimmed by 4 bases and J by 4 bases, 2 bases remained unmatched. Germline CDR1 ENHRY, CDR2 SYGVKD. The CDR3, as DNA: TGTGCCATCAGTGCGAGCGGGAGAGAGACCCAGTACTTC. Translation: CAISASGRETQYF.

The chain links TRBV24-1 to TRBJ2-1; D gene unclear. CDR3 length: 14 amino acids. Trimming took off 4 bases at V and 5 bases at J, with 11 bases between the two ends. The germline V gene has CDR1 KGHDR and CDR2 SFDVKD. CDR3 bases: TGTGCCACCAGTGAAACGACCCCACACAATGAGCAGTTCTTC. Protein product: CATSETTPHNEQFF.

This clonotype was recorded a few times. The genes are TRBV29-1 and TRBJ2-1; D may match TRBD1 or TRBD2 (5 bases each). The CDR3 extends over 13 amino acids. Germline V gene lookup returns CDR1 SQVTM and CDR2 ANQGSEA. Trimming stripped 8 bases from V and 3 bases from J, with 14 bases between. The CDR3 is CSLRDGLYNEQFF. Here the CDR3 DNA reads TGCAGCCTCAGGGACGGCCTCTACAATGAGCAGTTCTTC.

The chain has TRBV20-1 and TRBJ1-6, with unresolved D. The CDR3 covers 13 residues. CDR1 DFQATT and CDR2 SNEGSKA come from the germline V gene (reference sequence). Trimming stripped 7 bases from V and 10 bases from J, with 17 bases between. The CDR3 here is CSGGQEITSPLHF. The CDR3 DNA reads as TGCAGTGGAGGGCAGGAGATCACCTCACCCCTCCACTTT.

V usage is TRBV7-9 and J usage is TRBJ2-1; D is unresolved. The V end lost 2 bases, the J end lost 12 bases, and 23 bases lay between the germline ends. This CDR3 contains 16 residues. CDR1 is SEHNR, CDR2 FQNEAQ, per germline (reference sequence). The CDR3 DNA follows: TGTGCCAGCAGCTTAAATGAGATGCTTTTAGGCCAACGGCAGTTCTTC. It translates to CASSLNEMLLGQRQFF.

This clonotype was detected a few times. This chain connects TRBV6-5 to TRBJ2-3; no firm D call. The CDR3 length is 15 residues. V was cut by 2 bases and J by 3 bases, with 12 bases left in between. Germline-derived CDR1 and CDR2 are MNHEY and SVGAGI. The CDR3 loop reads CASSYPRQTTDTQYF. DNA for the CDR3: TGTGCCAGCAGTTACCCCCGCCAGACAACAGATACGCAGTATTTT.

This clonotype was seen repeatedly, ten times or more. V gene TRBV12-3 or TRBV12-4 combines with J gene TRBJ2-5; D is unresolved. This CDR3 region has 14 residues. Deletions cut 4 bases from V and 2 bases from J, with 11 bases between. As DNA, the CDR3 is TGTGCCAGCAGTTCCGGCATGAAACAAGAGACCCAGTACTTC. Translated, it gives CASSSGMKQETQYF.

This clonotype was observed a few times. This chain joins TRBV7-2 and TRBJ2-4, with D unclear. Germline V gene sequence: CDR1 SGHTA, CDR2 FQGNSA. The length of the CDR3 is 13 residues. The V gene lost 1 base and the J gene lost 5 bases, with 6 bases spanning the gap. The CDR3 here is CASSLVRENIQYF. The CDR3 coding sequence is TGTGCCAGCAGCTTAGTTCGGGAAAACATTCAGTACTTC.

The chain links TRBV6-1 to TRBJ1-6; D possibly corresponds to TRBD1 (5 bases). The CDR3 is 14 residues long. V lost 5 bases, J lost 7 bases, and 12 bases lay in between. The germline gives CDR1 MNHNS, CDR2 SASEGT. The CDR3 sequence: CASSRDLQNSPLHF. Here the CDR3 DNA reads TGTGCCAGCAGTCGGGACCTTCAAAATTCACCCCTCCACTTT.

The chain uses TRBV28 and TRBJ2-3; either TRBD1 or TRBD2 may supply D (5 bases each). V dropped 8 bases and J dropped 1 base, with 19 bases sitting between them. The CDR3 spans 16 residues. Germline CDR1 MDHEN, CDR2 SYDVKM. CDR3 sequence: CASSGQAAFGTDTQYF. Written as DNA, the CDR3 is TGTGCCAGCTCTGGACAAGCGGCATTCGGCACAGATACGCAGTATTTT.

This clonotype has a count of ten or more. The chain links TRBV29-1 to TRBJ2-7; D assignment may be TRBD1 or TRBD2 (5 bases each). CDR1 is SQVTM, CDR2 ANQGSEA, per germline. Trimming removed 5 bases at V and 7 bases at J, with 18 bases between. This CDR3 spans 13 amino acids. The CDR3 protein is CSVQRGTTREQYF. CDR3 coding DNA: TGCAGCGTTCAAAGAGGGACGACAAGGGAGCAGTACTTC.

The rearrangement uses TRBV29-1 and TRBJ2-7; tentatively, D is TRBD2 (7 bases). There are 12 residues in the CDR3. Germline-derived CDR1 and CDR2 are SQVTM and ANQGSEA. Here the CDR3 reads CSVGGASYEQYF. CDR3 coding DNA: TGCAGTGTAGGGGGGGCCTCCTACGAGCAGTACTTC.

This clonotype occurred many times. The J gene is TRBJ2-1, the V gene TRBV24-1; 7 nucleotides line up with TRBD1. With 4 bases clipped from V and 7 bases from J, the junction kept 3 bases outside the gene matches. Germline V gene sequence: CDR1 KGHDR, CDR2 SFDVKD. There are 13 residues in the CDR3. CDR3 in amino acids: CATSDDRVNEQFF. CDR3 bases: TGTGCCACCAGTGACGACAGGGTGAATGAGCAGTTCTTC.

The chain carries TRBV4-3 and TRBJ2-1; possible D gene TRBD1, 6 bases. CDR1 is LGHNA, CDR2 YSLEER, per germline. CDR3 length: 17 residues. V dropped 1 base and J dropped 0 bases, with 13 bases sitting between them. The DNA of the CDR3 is TGCGCCAGCAGCCAAGGACCCACAGGGAACTCCTACAATGAGCAGTTCTTC. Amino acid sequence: CASSQGPTGNSYNEQFF.

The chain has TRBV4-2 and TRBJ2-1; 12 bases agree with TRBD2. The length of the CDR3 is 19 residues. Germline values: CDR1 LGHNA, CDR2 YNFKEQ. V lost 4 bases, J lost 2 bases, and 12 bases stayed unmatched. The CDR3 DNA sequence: TGTGCCAGCAGCCCTCCCGGGACTAGCGGGTTCTCTACCTACAATGAGCAGTTCTTC. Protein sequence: CASSPPGTSGFSTYNEQFF.

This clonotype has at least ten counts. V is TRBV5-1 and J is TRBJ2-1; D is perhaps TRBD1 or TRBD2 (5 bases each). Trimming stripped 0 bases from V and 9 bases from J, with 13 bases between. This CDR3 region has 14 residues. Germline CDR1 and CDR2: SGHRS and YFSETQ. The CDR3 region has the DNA TGCGCCAGCAGCTTGGGGGCAGGGACGGGTGAGCAGTTCTTC. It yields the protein CASSLGAGTGEQFF.

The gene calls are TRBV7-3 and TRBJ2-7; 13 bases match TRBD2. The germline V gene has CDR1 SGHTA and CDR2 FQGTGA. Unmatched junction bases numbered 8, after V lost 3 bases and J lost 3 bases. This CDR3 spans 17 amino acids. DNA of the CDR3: TGTGCCAGCAGCTTGGACCGAGGACTAGCGGGAGTCTACGAGCAGTACTTC. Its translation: CASSLDRGLAGVYEQYF.

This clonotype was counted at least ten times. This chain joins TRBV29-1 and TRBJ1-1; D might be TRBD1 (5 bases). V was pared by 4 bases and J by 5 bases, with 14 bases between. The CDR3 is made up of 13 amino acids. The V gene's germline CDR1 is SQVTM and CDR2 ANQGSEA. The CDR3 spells CSVVRGRGTEAFF. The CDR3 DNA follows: TGCAGCGTTGTGAGGGGCCGAGGAACTGAAGCTTTCTTT.

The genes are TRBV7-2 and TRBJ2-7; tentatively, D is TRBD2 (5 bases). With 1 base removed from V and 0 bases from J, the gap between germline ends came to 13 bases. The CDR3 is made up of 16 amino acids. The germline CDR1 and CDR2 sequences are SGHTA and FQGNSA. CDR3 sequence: CASSLGYGLDSYEQYF. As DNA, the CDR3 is TGTGCCAGCAGCTTAGGGTATGGACTGGACTCCTACGAGCAGTACTTC.

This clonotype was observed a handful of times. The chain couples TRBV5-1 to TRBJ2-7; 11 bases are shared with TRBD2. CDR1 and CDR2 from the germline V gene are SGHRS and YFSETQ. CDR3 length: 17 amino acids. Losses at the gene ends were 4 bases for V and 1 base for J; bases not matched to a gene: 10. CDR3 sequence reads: CASSKGSGTSGSYEQYF. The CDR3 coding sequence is TGCGCCAGCAGCAAGGGCTCCGGGACTAGCGGTTCCTACGAGCAGTACTTC.

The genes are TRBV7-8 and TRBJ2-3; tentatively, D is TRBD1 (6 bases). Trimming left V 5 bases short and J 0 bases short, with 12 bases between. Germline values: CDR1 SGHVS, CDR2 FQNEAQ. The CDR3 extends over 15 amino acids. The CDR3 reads CASSPYRVSTDTQYF. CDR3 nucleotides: TGTGCCAGCAGCCCATACAGGGTTAGCACAGATACGCAGTATTTT.

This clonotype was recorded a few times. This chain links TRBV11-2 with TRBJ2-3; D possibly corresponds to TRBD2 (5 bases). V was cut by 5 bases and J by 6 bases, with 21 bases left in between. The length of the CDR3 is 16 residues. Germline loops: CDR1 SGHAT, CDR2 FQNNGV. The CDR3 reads CASSLNGLAERDTQYF. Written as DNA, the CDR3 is TGTGCCAGCAGCCTAAATGGACTGGCCGAAAGGGATACGCAGTATTTT. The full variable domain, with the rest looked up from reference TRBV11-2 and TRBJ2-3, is EAGVAQSPRYKIIEKRQSVAFWCNPISGHATLYWYQQILGQGPKLLIQFQNNGVVDDSQLPKDRFSAERLKGVDSTLKIQPAKLEDSAVYLCASSLNGLAERDTQYFGPGTRLTVL.

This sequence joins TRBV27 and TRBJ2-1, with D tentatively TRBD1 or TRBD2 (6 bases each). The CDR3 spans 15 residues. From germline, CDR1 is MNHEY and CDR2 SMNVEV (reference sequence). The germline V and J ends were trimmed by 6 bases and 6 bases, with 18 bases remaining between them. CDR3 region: CASSQGGGFLNEQFF. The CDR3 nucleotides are TGTGCCAGCAGCCAAGGAGGGGGTTTTCTCAATGAGCAGTTCTTC.

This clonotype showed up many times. CDR3 region: CASSPRAASTDTQYF. DNA for the CDR3: TGTGCCAGCAGCCCCAGGGCAGCCAGCACAGATACGCAGTATTTT. V is TRBV7-2 and J is TRBJ2-3; weak D call: TRBD1 (5 bases). V was pared by 5 bases and J by 0 bases, with 12 bases between. Germline CDR1 and CDR2: SGHTA and FQGNSA. This CDR3 region has 15 residues.

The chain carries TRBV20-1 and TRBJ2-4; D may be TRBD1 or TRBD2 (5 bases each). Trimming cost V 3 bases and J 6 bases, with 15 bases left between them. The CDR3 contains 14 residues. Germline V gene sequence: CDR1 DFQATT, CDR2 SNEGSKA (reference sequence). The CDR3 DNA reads TGCAGTGCTAGCGAGCGGATAAGGGGAAACATTCAGTACTTC. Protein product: CSASERIRGNIQYF.

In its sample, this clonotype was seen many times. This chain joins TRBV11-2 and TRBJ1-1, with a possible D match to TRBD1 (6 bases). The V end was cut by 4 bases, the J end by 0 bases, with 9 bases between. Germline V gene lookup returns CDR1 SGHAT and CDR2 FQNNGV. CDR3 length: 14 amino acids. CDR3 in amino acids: CASSSYRVNTEAFF. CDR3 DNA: TGTGCCAGCAGCTCTTACAGGGTGAACACTGAAGCTTTCTTT.

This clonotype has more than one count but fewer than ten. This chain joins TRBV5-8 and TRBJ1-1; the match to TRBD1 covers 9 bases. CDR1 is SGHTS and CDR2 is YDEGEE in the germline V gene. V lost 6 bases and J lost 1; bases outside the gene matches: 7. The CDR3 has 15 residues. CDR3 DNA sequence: TGTGCCAGCATCCTAACAGGGGGCAGGAACACTGAAGCTTTCTTT. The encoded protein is CASILTGGRNTEAFF.

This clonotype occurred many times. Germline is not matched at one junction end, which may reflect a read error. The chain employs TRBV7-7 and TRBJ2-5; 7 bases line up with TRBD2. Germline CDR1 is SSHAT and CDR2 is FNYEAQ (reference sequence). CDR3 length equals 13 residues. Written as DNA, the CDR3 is TGTGCTAGCAGCCAAGGACTAGAAGAGACCCAGTACTTC. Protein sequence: CASSQGLEETQYF.